The next 13 T cell receptor beta chains were all read from a single sample in a study of blood T cells in healthy people across ages. Through a sample-barcoded 5' primer and a J-beta primer mix, a second PCR was run for about 7 to 12 cycles. TCRdb independently ran MiXCR on the 5' RACE reads; one entry per CDR3 protein. The sample records around 800,000 distinct CDR3 sequences, roughly 50% being singletons. The specimen sequenced was blood. The receptors were sampled from an elderly man in good health.

This clonotype was seen a handful of times. The genes are TRBV11-2 and TRBJ1-2; 8 bases map to TRBD1. Looked up from germline, CDR1 is SGHAT and CDR2 is FQNNGV. V lost 5 bases, J lost 2 bases, and 7 bases stayed unmatched. The CDR3 extends over 15 amino acids. The DNA for the CDR3 is TGTGCCAGCAGCCCCCAGACAGGGGCAAACTATGGCTACACCTTC. Translation gives CASSPQTGANYGYTF. Supplemented by reference TRBV11-2 and TRBJ1-2, the full variable domain reads EAGVAQSPRYKIIEKRQSVAFWCNPISGHATLYWYQQILGQGPKLLIQFQNNGVVDDSQLPKDRFSAERLKGVDSTLKIQPAKLEDSAVYLCASSPQTGANYGYTFGSGTRLTVV.

J is TRBJ2-2 and V is TRBV27; TRBD1 might be the D (5 bases). The CDR3 contains 16 residues. The V end was cut by 3 bases, the J end by 0 bases, with 11 bases between. Germline assignment: CDR1 MNHEY and CDR2 SMNVEV (reference sequence). CDR3 nucleotides: TGTGCCAGCAGTTTTGGGGCAGGGACGAACACCGGGGAGCTGTTTTTT. Protein: CASSFGAGTNTGELFF.

This clonotype has more than one count but fewer than ten. The J gene is TRBJ1-4, the V gene TRBV6-5; 10 bases align to TRBD1. In germline, CDR1 is MNHEY, CDR2 SVGAGI. The trim removed 0 bases at V and 8 bases at J, leaving 9 bases unmatched. The CDR3 has 17 residues. CDR3 nucleotide sequence: TGTGCCAGCAGTTACTCCGGGTTTGGGACAGGGGACGAAAAACTGTTTTTT. This gives the protein CASSYSGFGTGDEKLFF.

The chain joins TRBV20-1 to TRBJ2-1; 9 nucleotides match TRBD2. This CDR3 is 15 amino acids long. From germline, CDR1 is DFQATT and CDR2 SNEGSKA (reference sequence). Trimming cost V 6 bases and J 4 bases; bases outside gene matches: 10. The CDR3 reads CSASRSSGMYNEQFF. The CDR3 bases are TGCAGTGCCAGTAGGTCTAGCGGGATGTACAATGAGCAGTTCTTC.

The chain is built from TRBV5-1 and TRBJ1-6; no definite D call. The CDR3 covers 16 residues. Germline V gene sequence: CDR1 SGHRS, CDR2 YFSETQ. Between the trimmed V and J ends, which lost 0 bases and 9 bases, there was a span of 16 bases. The CDR3 loop is CASSLGQRRAVSPLHF. The CDR3 DNA reads TGCGCCAGCAGCTTGGGGCAGCGAAGGGCCGTTTCACCCCTCCACTTT.

The table lists this clonotype with a few counts. The gene calls are TRBV27 and TRBJ1-2; tentatively, D is TRBD1 (5 bases). This CDR3 region has 14 residues. Germline CDR1 and CDR2: MNHEY and SMNVEV (reference sequence). V gave up 3 bases and J gave up 8 bases, with 16 bases separating them. Written as DNA, the CDR3 is TGTGCCAGCAGTTTCCGCGAGGGTAGGGGAGGCTACACCTTC. Amino acids: CASSFREGRGGYTF.

This rearrangement joins TRBV30 to TRBJ1-2; 9 bases align to TRBD1. The CDR3 runs to 15 residues. Per germline, CDR1 GTSNPN and CDR2 SVGIG (reference sequence). Germline trimming cut 3 bases from V and 1 base from J; bases unmatched to any gene: 6. The CDR3 loop is CAWSVGQGSNYGYTF. The DNA of the CDR3 is TGTGCCTGGAGCGTTGGACAGGGGAGTAACTATGGCTACACCTTC.

Only a few counts were recorded for this clonotype. The J gene is TRBJ2-7, the V gene TRBV7-9; the match to TRBD2 covers 8 bases. V lost 4 bases, J lost 4 bases, and 12 bases stayed unmatched. Germline-derived CDR1 and CDR2 are SEHNR and FQNEAQ (reference sequence). The CDR3 spans 16 residues. CDR3 sequence reads: CASSSNRLASNYEQYF. CDR3 DNA: TGTGCCAGCAGCTCCAATAGACTAGCGAGCAATTACGAGCAGTACTTC.

A single count supports this clonotype. The gene calls are TRBV29-1 and TRBJ2-1, with D possibly matching TRBD1 (6 bases). Germline CDR1 reads SQVTM; CDR2 reads ANQGSEA. V gave up 0 bases and J gave up 2 bases, with 11 bases separating them. The CDR3 is 15 amino acids. For the CDR3, the DNA is TGCAGCGTTGAAGATCGGGACATAACCTACAATGAGCAGTTCTTC. Protein: CSVEDRDITYNEQFF.

The chain joins TRBV12-3 or TRBV12-4 to TRBJ2-7; tentatively, D is TRBD1 (6 bases). The DNA end is a closer match to TRBJ2-5, so the J assignment may be wrong. This CDR3 spans 14 amino acids. The CDR3 region has the DNA TGTGCCAGCAGTTTTTCAGGGGCGGGAGAGACCCAGTACTTC. Its translation is CASSFSGAGETQYF.

There are a few counts of this clonotype. The chain has TRBV12-3 or TRBV12-4 and TRBJ1-2; 7 bases are a match to TRBD1. Unmatched junction bases numbered 8, after V lost 5 bases and J lost 5 bases. The CDR3 covers 14 residues. The CDR3 sequence is CASSLTLQGYGYTF. The DNA of the CDR3 is TGTGCCAGCAGTCTCACTTTACAGGGGTATGGCTACACCTTC.

The chain carries TRBV19 and TRBJ2-3, with 9 bases aligning to TRBD2. CDR3 length equals 13 residues. V dropped 7 bases and J dropped 3; count of bases not matched to a gene: 2. Germline V gene lookup returns CDR1 LNHDA and CDR2 SQIVND (reference sequence). The CDR3 DNA sequence: TGTGCCAGTATCGGACTAGCGACAGATACGCAGTATTTT. As protein: CASIGLATDTQYF.

V usage is TRBV25-1 and J usage is TRBJ2-7; D may be TRBD1 (6 bases). V gave up 3 bases and J gave up 3 bases, with 12 bases separating them. The CDR3 spans 14 residues. Germline V gene data show CDR1 as MGHDK and CDR2 as SYGVNS. The CDR3 coding sequence is TGTGCCAGCAGTGACCAAGGCAGGGGCTACGAGCAGTACTTC. It codes for CASSDQGRGYEQYF.